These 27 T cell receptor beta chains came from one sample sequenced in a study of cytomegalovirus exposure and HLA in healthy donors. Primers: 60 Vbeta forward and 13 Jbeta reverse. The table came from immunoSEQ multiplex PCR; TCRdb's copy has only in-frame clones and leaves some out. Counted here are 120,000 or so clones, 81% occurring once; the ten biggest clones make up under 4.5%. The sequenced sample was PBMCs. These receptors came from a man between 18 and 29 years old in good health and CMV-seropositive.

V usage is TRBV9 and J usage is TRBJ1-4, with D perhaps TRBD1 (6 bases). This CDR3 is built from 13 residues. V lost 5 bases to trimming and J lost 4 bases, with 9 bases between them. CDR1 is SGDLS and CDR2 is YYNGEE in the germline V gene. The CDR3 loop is CASSQGHNEKLFF. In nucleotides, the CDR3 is TGTGCCAGCAGTCAGGGACATAATGAAAAACTGTTTTTT.

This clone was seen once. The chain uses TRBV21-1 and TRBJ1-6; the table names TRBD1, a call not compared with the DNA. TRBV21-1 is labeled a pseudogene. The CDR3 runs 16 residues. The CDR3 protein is CASSKVTGGYNSPLHF. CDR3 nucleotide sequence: TGTGCCAGCAGCAAAGTAACAGGCGGCTATAATTCACCCCTCCACTTT.

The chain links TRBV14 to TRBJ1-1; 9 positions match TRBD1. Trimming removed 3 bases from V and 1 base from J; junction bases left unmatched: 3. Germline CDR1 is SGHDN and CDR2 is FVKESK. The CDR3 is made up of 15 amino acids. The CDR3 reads CASSQGTGPNTEAFF. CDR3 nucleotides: TGTGCCAGCAGCCAGGGGACAGGGCCGAACACTGAAGCTTTCTTT.

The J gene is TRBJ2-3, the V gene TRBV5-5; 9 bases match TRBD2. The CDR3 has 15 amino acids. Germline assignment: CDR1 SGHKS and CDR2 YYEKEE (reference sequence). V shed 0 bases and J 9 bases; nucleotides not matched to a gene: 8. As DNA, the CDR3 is TGTGCCAGCAGCTTGGCCTTATCTAGCGGGGCGACGCAGTATTTT. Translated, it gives CASSLALSSGATQYF.

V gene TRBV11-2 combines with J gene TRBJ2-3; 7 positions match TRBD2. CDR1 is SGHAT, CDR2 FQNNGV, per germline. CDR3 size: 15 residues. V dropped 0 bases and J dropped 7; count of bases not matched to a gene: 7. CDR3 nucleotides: TGTGCCAGCAGCTTAGATCGTGGGCGGGGGAATACGCAGTATTTT. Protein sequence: CASSLDRGRGNTQYF.

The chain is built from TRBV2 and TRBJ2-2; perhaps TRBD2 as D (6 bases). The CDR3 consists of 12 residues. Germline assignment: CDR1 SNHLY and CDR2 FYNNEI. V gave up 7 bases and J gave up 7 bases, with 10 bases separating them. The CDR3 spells CASTGGSGELFF. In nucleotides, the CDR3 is TGTGCCAGCACCGGAGGGAGCGGGGAGCTGTTTTTT.

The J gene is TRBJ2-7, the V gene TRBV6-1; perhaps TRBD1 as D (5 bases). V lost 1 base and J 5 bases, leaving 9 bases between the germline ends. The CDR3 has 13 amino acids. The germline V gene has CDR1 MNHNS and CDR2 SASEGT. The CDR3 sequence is CASSEGWGDEQYF. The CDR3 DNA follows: TGTGCCAGCAGTGAAGGCTGGGGCGACGAGCAGTACTTC.

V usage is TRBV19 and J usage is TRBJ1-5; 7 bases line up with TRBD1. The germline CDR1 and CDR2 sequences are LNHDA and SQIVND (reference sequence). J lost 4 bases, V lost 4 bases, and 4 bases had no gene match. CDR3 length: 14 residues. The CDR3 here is CASSTGQYNQPQHF. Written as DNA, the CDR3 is TGTGCCAGTAGTACGGGACAGTATAATCAGCCCCAGCATTTT.

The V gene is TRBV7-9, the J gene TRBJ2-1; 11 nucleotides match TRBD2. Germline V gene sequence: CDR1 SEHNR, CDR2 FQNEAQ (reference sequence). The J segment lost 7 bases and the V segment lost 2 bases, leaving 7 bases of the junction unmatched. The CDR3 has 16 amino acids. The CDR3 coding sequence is TGTGCCAGCAGCTTAATAGCGGGGGGGCTGTGGAATGAGCAGTTCTTC. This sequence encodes CASSLIAGGLWNEQFF.

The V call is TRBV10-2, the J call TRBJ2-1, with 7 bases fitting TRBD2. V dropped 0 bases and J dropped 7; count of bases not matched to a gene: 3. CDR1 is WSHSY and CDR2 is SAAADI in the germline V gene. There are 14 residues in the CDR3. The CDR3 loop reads CASSESAGVNEQFF. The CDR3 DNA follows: TGCGCCAGCAGTGAGTCGGCGGGAGTGAATGAGCAGTTCTTC.

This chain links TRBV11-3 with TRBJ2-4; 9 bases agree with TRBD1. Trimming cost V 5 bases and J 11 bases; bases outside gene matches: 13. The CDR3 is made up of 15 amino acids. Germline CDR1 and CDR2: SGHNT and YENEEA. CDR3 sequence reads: CASSPGGTGGRVQYF. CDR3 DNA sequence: TGTGCCAGCAGCCCCGGTGGTACAGGGGGCAGAGTTCAGTACTTC.

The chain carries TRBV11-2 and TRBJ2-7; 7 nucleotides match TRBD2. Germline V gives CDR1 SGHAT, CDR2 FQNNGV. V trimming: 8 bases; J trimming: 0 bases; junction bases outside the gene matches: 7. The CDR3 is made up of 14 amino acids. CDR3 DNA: TGTGCCAGCGACAGCGGGACCAACTCCTACGAGCAGTACTTC. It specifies CASDSGTNSYEQYF.

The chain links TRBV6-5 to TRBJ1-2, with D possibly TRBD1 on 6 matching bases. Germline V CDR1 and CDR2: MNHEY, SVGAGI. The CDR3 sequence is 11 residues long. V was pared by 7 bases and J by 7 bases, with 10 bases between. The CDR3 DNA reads TGTGCCAGCACACAGGGTGCTGGCTACACCTTC. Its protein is CASTQGAGYTF.

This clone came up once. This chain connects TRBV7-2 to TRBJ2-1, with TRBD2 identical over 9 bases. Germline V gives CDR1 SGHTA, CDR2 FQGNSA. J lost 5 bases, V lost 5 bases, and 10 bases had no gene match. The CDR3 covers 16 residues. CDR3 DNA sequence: TGTGCCAGCAGCCCCGGTGTAGCGGGAGCTAACAATGAGCAGTTCTTC. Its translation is CASSPGVAGANNEQFF.

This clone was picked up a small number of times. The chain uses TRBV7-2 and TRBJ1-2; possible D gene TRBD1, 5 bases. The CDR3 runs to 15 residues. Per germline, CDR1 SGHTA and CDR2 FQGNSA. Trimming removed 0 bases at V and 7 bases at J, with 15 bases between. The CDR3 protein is CASSLAAGEGRGYTF. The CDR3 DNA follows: TGTGCCAGCAGCTTAGCGGCGGGGGAGGGTCGTGGCTACACCTTC. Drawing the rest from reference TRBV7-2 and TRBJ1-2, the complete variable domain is GAGVSQSPSNKVTEKGKDVELRCDPISGHTALYWYRQSLGQGLEFLIYFQGNSAPDKSGLPSDRFSAERTGGSVSTLTIQRTQQEDSAVYLCASSLAAGEGRGYTFGSGTRLTVV.

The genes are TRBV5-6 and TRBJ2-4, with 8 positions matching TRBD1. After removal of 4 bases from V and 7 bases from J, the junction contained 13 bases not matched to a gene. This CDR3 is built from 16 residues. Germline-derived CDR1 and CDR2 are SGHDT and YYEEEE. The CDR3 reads CASSQLQGAPRNIQYF. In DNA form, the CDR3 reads TGTGCCAGCAGCCAACTCCAGGGGGCCCCAAGGAACATTCAGTACTTC.

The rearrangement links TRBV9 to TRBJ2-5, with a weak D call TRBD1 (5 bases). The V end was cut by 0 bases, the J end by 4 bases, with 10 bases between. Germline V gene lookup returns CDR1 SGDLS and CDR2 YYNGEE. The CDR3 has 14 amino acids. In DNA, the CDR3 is TGTGCCAGCAGCGTAGACTTTCAGGGAGAGACCCAGTACTTC. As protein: CASSVDFQGETQYF.

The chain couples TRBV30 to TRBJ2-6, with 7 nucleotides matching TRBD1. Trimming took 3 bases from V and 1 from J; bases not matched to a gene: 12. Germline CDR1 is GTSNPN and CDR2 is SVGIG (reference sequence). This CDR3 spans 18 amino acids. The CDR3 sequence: CAWSAGTALISGANVLTF. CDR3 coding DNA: TGTGCCTGGAGCGCCGGGACAGCGCTTATATCTGGGGCCAACGTCCTGACTTTC.

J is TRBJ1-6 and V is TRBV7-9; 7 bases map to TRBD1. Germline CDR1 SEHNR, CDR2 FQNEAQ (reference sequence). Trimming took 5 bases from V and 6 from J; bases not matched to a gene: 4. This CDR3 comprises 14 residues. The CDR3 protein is CASSPGTANSPLHF. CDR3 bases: TGTGCCAGCAGCCCCGGGACAGCTAATTCACCCCTCCACTTT.

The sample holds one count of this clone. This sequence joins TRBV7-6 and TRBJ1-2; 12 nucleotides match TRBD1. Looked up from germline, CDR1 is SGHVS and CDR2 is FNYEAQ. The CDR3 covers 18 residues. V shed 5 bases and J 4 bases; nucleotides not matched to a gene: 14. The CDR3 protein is CASSPSPGTGGWGYGYTF. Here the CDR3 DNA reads TGTGCCAGCAGCCCATCACCCGGGACAGGGGGCTGGGGCTATGGCTACACCTTC.

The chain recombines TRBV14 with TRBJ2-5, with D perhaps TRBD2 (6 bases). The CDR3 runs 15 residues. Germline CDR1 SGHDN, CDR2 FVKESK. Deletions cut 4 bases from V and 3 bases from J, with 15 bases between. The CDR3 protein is CASSPWSGVEETQYF. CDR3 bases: TGTGCCAGCAGCCCTTGGTCGGGGGTGGAAGAGACCCAGTACTTC.

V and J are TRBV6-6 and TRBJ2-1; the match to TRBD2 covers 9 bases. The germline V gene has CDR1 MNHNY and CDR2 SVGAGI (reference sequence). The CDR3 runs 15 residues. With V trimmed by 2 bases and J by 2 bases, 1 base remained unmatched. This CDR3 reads CASSYGGRAYNEQFF. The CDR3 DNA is TGTGCCAGCAGTTACGGCGGGAGGGCCTACAATGAGCAGTTCTTC.

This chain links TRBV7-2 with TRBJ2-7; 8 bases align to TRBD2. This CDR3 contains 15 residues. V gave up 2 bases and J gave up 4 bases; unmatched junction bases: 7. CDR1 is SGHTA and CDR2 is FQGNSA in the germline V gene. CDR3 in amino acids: CASSLLPGLVYEQYF. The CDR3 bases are TGTGCCAGCAGCTTATTGCCGGGACTAGTATACGAGCAGTACTTC.

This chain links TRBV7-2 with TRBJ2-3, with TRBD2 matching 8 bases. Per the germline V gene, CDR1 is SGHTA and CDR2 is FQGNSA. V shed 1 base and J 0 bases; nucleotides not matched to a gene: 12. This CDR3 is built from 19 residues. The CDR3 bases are TGTGCCAGCAGCTTAGTTGGGACGCGAGCGGGAGCTAGCACAGATACGCAGTATTTT. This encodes CASSLVGTRAGASTDTQYF.

CDR3 sequence (DNA): TGCGCCAGCAGCCAAGTCGTTGGGGCAAGCAGCACTGAAGCTTTCTTT. Its protein product is CASSQVVGASSTEAFF. The chain has TRBV4-1 and TRBJ1-1; maybe TRBD1 (5 bases). Germline V gives CDR1 MGHRA, CDR2 YSYEKL. The CDR3 has 16 residues. Deletions cut 1 base from V and 4 bases from J, with 16 bases between.

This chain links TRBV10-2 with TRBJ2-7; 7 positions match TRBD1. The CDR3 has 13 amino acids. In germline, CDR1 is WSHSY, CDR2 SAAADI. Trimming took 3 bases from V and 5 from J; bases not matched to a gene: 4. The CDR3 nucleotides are TGCGCCAGCAGTGAAAACGGACAGGACGAGCAGTACTTC. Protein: CASSENGQDEQYF.

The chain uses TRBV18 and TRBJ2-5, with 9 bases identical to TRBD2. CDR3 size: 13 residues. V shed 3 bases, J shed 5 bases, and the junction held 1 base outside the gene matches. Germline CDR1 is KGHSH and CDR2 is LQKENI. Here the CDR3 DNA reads TGTGCCAGCTCACCGCGGGGGGGTGAGACCCAGTACTTC. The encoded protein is CASSPRGGETQYF.